This T cell receptor beta chain emerged from a study of T-cell memory formation after mild COVID-19. The sample holds many counts of this clonotype. This CDR3 has 16 residues. CDR1 and CDR2 from the germline V gene are SGHTA and FQGNSA. Trimming removed 1 base at V and 1 base at J, with 13 bases between. Via MiXCR, TCRdb re-called the 5' RACE reads, giving one row per CDR3 protein. This table holds over 30,000 distinct CDR3 sequences, about an eighth found once. The receptor was derived from a man aged 18-30 years who had mild COVID-19 (a few samples of this study predate the infection). Cell type and time point are not known. The genes are TRBV7-2 and TRBJ1-1; D ambiguous. What was sequenced was PBMCs or a T cell subset sorted from them (not recorded which). CDR3 in amino acids: CASSLVPADKNTEAFF. Here the CDR3 DNA reads TGTGCCAGCAGCTTAGTTCCTGCAGACAAGAACACTGAAGCTTTCTTT.